This T cell receptor (beta chain) came from a study of cytomegalovirus exposure and HLA in healthy donors. J was trimmed by 2 bases and V by 3 bases; bases with no gene match: 14. The CDR3 loop spans 22 amino acids. Germline V lookup: CDR1 LGHNA, CDR2 YSLEER. PCR was performed using 60 Vbeta and 13 Jbeta primers. Sequenced by immunoSEQ multiplex PCR; TCRdb stores in-frame clones only, minus some. In total, the table holds around 100,000 clones. Sequences were obtained from PBMCs. This receptor was taken from a man between 45 and 60 years old in good health and CMV-seronegative. V usage is TRBV4-3 and J usage is TRBJ2-6, with TRBD2 identical over 15 bases. The CDR3 sequence is CASSQSTGTSGRLAAGANVLTF. In DNA form, the CDR3 reads TGCGCCAGCAGCCAGAGTACCGGGACTAGCGGGAGGTTGGCGGCTGGGGCCAACGTCCTGACTTTC.